These T cell receptor beta chains were read from a single sample in a study of T cell responses to AZD1222 COVID-19 vaccine. The protocol was immunoSEQ multiplex PCR, while the TCRdb copy is restricted to in-frame clones and leaves out a portion. The table shows about 150,000 clones, with 94% occurring only once. Sequencing used peripheral blood, obtained on day 0 of AZD1222 vaccination. These receptors originate from an adult in good health. CDR3s include the opening cysteine and the closing phenylalanine or tryptophan. The D gene is left open where the match is weak. Expanded clones get a size class; other rows say once, few or many, or leave the size out.

v_gene,d_gene,j_gene,abundance,CDR3aa,CDR3nt
TRBV7-6,.,TRBJ1-3,.,CASSSYGVSGNTIYF,TGTGCCAGCAGCTCCTACGGAGTCTCTGGAAACACCATATATTTT
TRBV7-8,TRBD1,TRBJ1-2,.,CASSLVGGGLDGYTF,TGTGCCAGCAGCTTAGTAGGGGGCGGCCTGGATGGCTACACCTTC
TRBV5-1,.,TRBJ2-1,.,CASSLVTGWNNEQFF,TGCGCCAGCAGCTTGGTAACAGGCTGGAACAATGAGCAGTTCTTC
TRBV4-1,.,TRBJ1-2,.,CASSQDHGASYGYTF,TGCGCCAGCAGCCAAGATCACGGGGCTAGCTATGGCTACACCTTC
TRBV5-1,.,TRBJ1-1,once,CASSSTRSTIAEAFF,TGCGCCAGCAGCTCAACTAGGTCCACGATCGCTGAAGCTTTCTTT
TRBV7-8,TRBD1,TRBJ1-5,.,CASSLGTGDPQHF,TGTGCCAGCAGCTTAGGGACAGGGGACCCCCAGCATTTT
TRBV19,.,TRBJ1-6,.,CASSTQGYSPLHF,TGTGCCAGTAGTACCCAGGGGTATTCACCCCTCCACTTT
TRBV2,.,TRBJ2-5,.,CASLYQETQYF,TGTGCCAGCTTGTACCAAGAGACCCAGTACTTC
TRBV28,.,TRBJ2-2,.,CASSLLDGWGITGELFF,TGTGCCAGCAGTTTATTGGACGGGTGGGGCATCACCGGGGAGCTGTTTTTT
TRBV18,.,TRBJ1-2,.,CASSPVGGDGYTF,TGTGCCAGCTCACCGGTCGGGGGTGATGGCTACACCTTC
TRBV27,.,TRBJ1-1,.,CASSLFYTGQMNTEAFF,TGTGCCAGCAGTTTATTTTATACGGGACAAATGAACACTGAAGCTTTCTTT
TRBV7-2,.,TRBJ2-1,once,CASSLDVSSYNEQFF,TGTGCCAGCAGCTTAGACGTGAGCTCCTACAATGAGCAGTTCTTC
TRBV4-3,.,TRBJ2-2,.,CASSPRRGLYTGELFF,TGCGCCAGCAGCCCTAGGAGGGGGTTGTACACCGGGGAGCTGTTTTTT
TRBV29-1,TRBD1,TRBJ1-2,.,CSAGTEVNYGYTF,TGCAGCGCAGGGACAGAGGTTAACTATGGCTACACCTTC
TRBV19,.,TRBJ1-5,.,CASSDRPYSNQPQHF,TGTGCCAGTAGTGACAGACCCTATAGCAATCAGCCCCAGCATTTT
TRBV2,.,TRBJ2-5,.,CASRLPQETQYF,TGTGCCAGCAGGCTACCCCAAGAGACCCAGTACTTC